The 27 T cell receptor beta chains listed next were all sequenced from one sample in a study of breast tumors, draining lymph nodes, adjacent tissues. TCRdb redid the calling of the multiplex PCR reads with MiXCR, one entry per CDR3 protein. The table lists about 21,000 distinct CDR3 sequences, approximately 32% of them singletons. The specimen sequenced was breast tumor tissue. These receptors came from a female donor with breast cancer. Some clones in this sample may be carry-over from other donors' samples.

This clonotype is labeled medium-sized. This chain uses TRBV5-1 with TRBJ2-1; D is uncertain. The ends were cut back, 4 bases at V and 3 bases at J, with 14 bases in the middle. Per germline, CDR1 SGHRS and CDR2 YFSETQ. The CDR3 has 15 residues. The CDR3 sequence is CASSNPGLLYNEQFF. CDR3 sequence (DNA): TGCGCCAGCAGCAACCCGGGCCTACTCTACAATGAGCAGTTCTTC.

This clonotype was counted many times. This chain links TRBV10-1 with TRBJ2-5; D perhaps matches TRBD1 (6 bases). The CDR3 is made up of 14 amino acids. The germline V gene encodes CDR1 WNHNN and CDR2 SYGVQD (reference sequence). V was cut by 2 bases and J by 5 bases, with 12 bases left in between. The CDR3 region has the DNA TGCGCCAGCAGTGAGGGGGGCATTGGTGAGACCCAGTACTTC. Protein sequence: CASSEGGIGETQYF.

This clonotype was counted ten times or more. The V call is TRBV9, the J call TRBJ2-7, with 8 bases fitting TRBD1. After removal of 4 bases from V and 4 bases from J, the junction contained 4 bases not matched to a gene. In germline, CDR1 is SGDLS, CDR2 YYNGEE. The CDR3 totals 13 residues. For the CDR3, the DNA is TGTGCCAGCAGCCCCAGGGGGCGGTACGAGCAGTACTTC. This encodes CASSPRGRYEQYF.

At least ten counts were recorded for this clonotype. This chain joins TRBV6-5 and TRBJ2-7, with 14 bases identical to TRBD2. Unmatched junction bases numbered 7, after V lost 2 bases and J lost 7 bases. The CDR3 sequence is 16 residues long. CDR1 and CDR2 from the germline V gene are MNHEY and SVGAGI. The CDR3 protein is CASSYLGLAGEGEQYF. The CDR3 DNA is TGTGCCAGCAGTTACCTGGGACTAGCGGGAGAGGGGGAGCAGTACTTC.

The rearrangement links TRBV15 to TRBJ2-5; no clear D. The V and J ends lost 4 bases and 5 bases respectively, with 11 bases between them. CDR3 length: 13 residues. Germline CDR1 and CDR2: LNHNV and YYDKDF (reference sequence). CDR3 bases: TGTGCCACCAGCAAAGATTGGAAGGAGACCCAGTACTTC. It translates to CATSKDWKETQYF.

This clonotype was seen at least ten times. J is TRBJ2-3 and V is TRBV20-1; D not certain. V shed 8 bases and J shed 2 bases, with 11 bases lying between them. The CDR3 length is 12 residues. Germline lookup yields CDR1 DFQATT and CDR2 SNEGSKA (reference sequence). CDR3 sequence: CSYASPTDTQYF. DNA for the CDR3: TGCAGTTACGCTTCTCCCACAGATACGCAGTATTTT.

The sample holds many counts of this clonotype. The chain has TRBV28 and TRBJ1-5, with D perhaps matching TRBD1 (6 bases). CDR3 length equals 15 residues. The V gene lost 5 bases and the J gene lost 6 bases, with 17 bases spanning the gap. Germline assignment: CDR1 MDHEN and CDR2 SYDVKM. The CDR3 nucleotides are TGTGCCAGCAGTCCCCTACAGGGTCTCGGTCAGCCCCAGCATTTT. It yields the protein CASSPLQGLGQPQHF.

This clonotype came up many times. The chain recombines TRBV20-1 with TRBJ1-2; D might be TRBD1 (5 bases). The CDR3 sequence is 14 residues long. The V end was cut by 3 bases, the J end by 4 bases, with 15 bases between. CDR1 and CDR2 from the germline V gene are DFQATT and SNEGSKA (reference sequence). The DNA for the CDR3 is TGCAGTGCTAGTTGGTTGTCTGGGGCCTATGGCTACACCTTC. Translated: CSASWLSGAYGYTF.

This clonotype is large within its sample. V usage is TRBV7-3 and J usage is TRBJ2-3; D might be TRBD1 (6 bases). Trimming removed 0 bases at V and 3 bases at J, with 10 bases between. Germline V gene lookup returns CDR1 SGHTA and CDR2 FQGTGA. The length of the CDR3 is 15 residues. Here the CDR3 DNA reads TGTGCCAGCAGCTTAACGTCAGGGGAGACAGATACGCAGTATTTT. Translating gives CASSLTSGETDTQYF.

This clonotype has a count of ten or more. The V call is TRBV4-1, the J call TRBJ2-7, with 10 bases lining up with TRBD2. V lost 1 base to trimming and J lost 1 base; unmatched junction nucleotides: 10. Germline CDR1 is MGHRA and CDR2 is YSYEKL. The CDR3 is 18 amino acids. The CDR3 protein is CASSQVIQAGGPSYEQYF. CDR3 bases: TGCGCCAGCAGCCAAGTAATCCAAGCGGGAGGGCCTTCCTACGAGCAGTACTTC.

Of note for this clonotype: A much bigger clone sits one base away, suggesting this may be a read error. The rearrangement uses TRBV6-5 and TRBJ2-2; 12 positions agree with TRBD2. Per the germline V gene, CDR1 is MNHEY and CDR2 is SVGAGI. The CDR3 extends over 20 amino acids. CDR3 nucleotide sequence: TGTGCCAGCGGTTACTCGACCCTCGGGGGAGCTAGCGGGAGGGCCGGGGAGCTGTTTTTT. It translates to CASGYSTLGGASGRAGELFF.

The chain combines TRBV20-1 with TRBJ2-1; TRBD2 matches at 13 bases. This CDR3 comprises 15 residues. V lost 6 bases and J lost 6; bases outside the gene matches: 8. The germline CDR1 and CDR2 sequences are DFQATT and SNEGSKA (reference sequence). CDR3 coding DNA: TGCAGTGCGTCTACTAGCGGGAGGGCGCGCAATGAGCAGTTCTTC. Amino acids: CSASTSGRARNEQFF.

This clonotype was detected ten times or more. The chain joins TRBV4-3 to TRBJ2-7; 11 nucleotides line up with TRBD2. V lost 3 bases and J lost 5; bases outside the gene matches: 15. The CDR3 totals 18 residues. Germline V gene lookup returns CDR1 LGHNA and CDR2 YSLEER. The CDR3 spells CASSHRGLAGGPTDEQYF. CDR3 nucleotides: TGCGCCAGCAGCCACAGGGGGCTAGCGGGAGGCCCTACTGACGAGCAGTACTTC.

The CDR3 DNA reads as TGCAGTGCTAGACAGGAGACCCAGTACTTC. Translated: CSARQETQYF. The gene calls are TRBV20-1 and TRBJ2-5; D gene unclear. The germline V and J ends were trimmed by 2 bases and 5 bases, with 3 bases remaining between them. This CDR3 comprises 10 residues. CDR1 is DFQATT and CDR2 is SNEGSKA in the germline V gene (reference sequence).

In its sample, this clonotype was seen once. The J gene is TRBJ2-2, the V gene TRBV29-1; 7 bases match TRBD2. With 6 bases clipped from V and 6 bases from J, the junction kept 13 bases outside the gene matches. Germline CDR1 reads SQVTM; CDR2 reads ANQGSEA. The length of the CDR3 is 15 residues. The CDR3 is CSVLPDSSGAGELFF. DNA for the CDR3: TGCAGCGTCCTTCCAGACAGCAGCGGGGCCGGGGAGCTGTTTTTT.

This clonotype is medium-sized in the sample. The gene calls are TRBV2 and TRBJ2-2; 9 nucleotides align to TRBD1. After removal of 4 bases from V and 4 bases from J, the junction contained 10 bases not matched to a gene. CDR1 and CDR2 from the germline V gene are SNHLY and FYNNEI. There are 17 residues in the CDR3. The CDR3 is CASSASTGGFLTGELFF. In DNA, the CDR3 is TGTGCCAGCAGTGCCTCCACAGGGGGCTTCCTCACCGGGGAGCTGTTTTTT.

The chain recombines TRBV6-2 or TRBV6-3 with TRBJ2-3, with a tentative D call TRBD1 (5 bases). V shed 4 bases and J shed 7 bases, with 9 bases lying between them. The germline V gene encodes CDR1 MNHEY and CDR2 SVGEGT. The CDR3 spans 12 residues. CDR3 nucleotide sequence: TGTGCCAGCAGTTTAGACAGATATACGCAGTATTTT. This sequence encodes CASSLDRYTQYF.

This clonotype was found many times. CDR3 in amino acids: CASSNRSSGNTIYF. In DNA form, the CDR3 reads TGTGCCAGCAGCAATCGGTCCTCTGGAAACACCATATATTTT. The chain carries TRBV9 and TRBJ1-3; no definite D call. V was clipped by 4 bases and J by 0 bases, with 8 bases between them. The CDR3 has 14 residues. Germline V gene data show CDR1 as SGDLS and CDR2 as YYNGEE.

The CDR3 DNA sequence: TGCGCCAGCAGCTTGTTACCGGGAGGGACCTACGAGCAGTACTTC. Translating it yields CASSLLPGGTYEQYF. V gene TRBV5-1 combines with J gene TRBJ2-7, with 8 bases aligning to TRBD2. Germline trimming cut 1 base from V and 2 bases from J; bases unmatched to any gene: 5. Germline assignment: CDR1 SGHRS and CDR2 YFSETQ. The CDR3 extends over 15 amino acids. The full variable domain, with the rest looked up from reference TRBV5-1 and TRBJ2-7, is KAGVTQTPRYLIKTRGQQVTLSCSPISGHRSVSWYQQTPGQGLQFLFEYFSETQRNKGNFPGRFSGRQFSNSRSEMNVSTLELGDSALYLCASSLLPGGTYEQYFGPGTRLTVT.

This clonotype was seen ten or more times. The J gene is TRBJ2-5, the V gene TRBV20-1, with TRBD2 matching over 10 bases. Looked up from germline, CDR1 is DFQATT and CDR2 is SNEGSKA (reference sequence). The J segment lost 4 bases and the V segment lost 1 base, leaving 18 bases of the junction unmatched. The CDR3 loop spans 19 amino acids. Here the CDR3 reads CSARGSGGLAGVRGETQYF. The CDR3 nucleotides read TGCAGTGCTAGAGGGTCCGGGGGGCTAGCGGGAGTAAGAGGAGAGACCCAGTACTTC.

The rearrangement links TRBV10-3 to TRBJ1-6; TRBD1 matches 7 bases. Per germline, CDR1 ENHRY and CDR2 SYGVKD. This CDR3 comprises 16 residues. Germline trimming cut 0 bases from V and 15 bases from J; bases unmatched to any gene: 14. The CDR3 loop reads CAISESSGGQGSLLHF. The CDR3 DNA follows: TGTGCCATCAGTGAGTCATCAGGGGGGCAGGGAAGTCTCCTCCACTTT.

This clonotype was seen ten or more times. This rearrangement joins TRBV28 to TRBJ2-3; tentative D call: TRBD2 (5 bases). This CDR3 is 14 amino acids long. Germline values: CDR1 MDHEN, CDR2 SYDVKM. The V and J ends lost 4 bases and 4 bases respectively, with 12 bases between them. CDR3 nucleotides: TGTGCCAGCAGTTCGGAGCGTAGCGCAGATACGCAGTATTTT. Its translation: CASSSERSADTQYF.

V is TRBV6-5 and J is TRBJ1-3, with 7 positions matching TRBD1. Germline V gene sequence: CDR1 MNHEY, CDR2 SVGAGI. The CDR3 extends over 14 amino acids. V gave up 5 bases and J gave up 4 bases; unmatched junction bases: 5. CDR3 residues: CASSAPGQGNTIYF. The DNA for the CDR3 is TGTGCCAGCAGTGCCCCGGGACAGGGAAACACCATATATTTT.

This clonotype is medium-sized within its sample. The V call is TRBV9, the J call TRBJ2-7; D tentatively reads TRBD1 or TRBD2 (5 bases each). Germline V gene lookup returns CDR1 SGDLS and CDR2 YYNGEE. This CDR3 is 16 amino acids long. V lost 0 bases, J lost 2 bases, and 15 bases lay in between. The CDR3 DNA follows: TGTGCCAGCAGCGTAGGGATCGGGGTGGGGGCCTACGAGCAGTACTTC. Amino acids: CASSVGIGVGAYEQYF.

Points on this clonotype: A read error may explain this, as a much larger clone is one base away. This chain uses TRBV11-2 with TRBJ2-1; D not certain. V lost 1 base and J lost 4, with 5 bases in between. Looked up from germline, CDR1 is SGHAT and CDR2 is FQNNGV. CDR3 size: 13 residues. The DNA of the CDR3 is TGTGCCAGCAGCTTAGGTGTGTACAATGAGCAGTTCTTC. It yields the protein CASSLGVYNEQFF.

With respect to this clonotype: A read error may produce the germline difference seen at one junction end. V is TRBV5-1 and J is TRBJ2-2; a weak D match, TRBD1 (6 bases). The germline V gene has CDR1 SGHRS and CDR2 YFSETQ. This CDR3 is 14 amino acids long. The CDR3, as DNA: TGCGCCAGCAGCCTGAGGGACAAGGCCGGGGAGCTGCTTTTT. It is translated as CASSLRDKAGELLF.

The chain carries TRBV9 and TRBJ2-3; D may match TRBD1 or TRBD2 (5 bases each). Trimming shortened V by 1 base and J by 6 bases, and 12 bases separated the two germline ends. The CDR3 runs 14 residues. The germline V gene encodes CDR1 SGDLS and CDR2 YYNGEE. The chain's CDR3 is CASSVLGERDTQYF. CDR3 nucleotide sequence: TGTGCCAGCAGCGTATTGGGGGAGAGGGATACGCAGTATTTT.